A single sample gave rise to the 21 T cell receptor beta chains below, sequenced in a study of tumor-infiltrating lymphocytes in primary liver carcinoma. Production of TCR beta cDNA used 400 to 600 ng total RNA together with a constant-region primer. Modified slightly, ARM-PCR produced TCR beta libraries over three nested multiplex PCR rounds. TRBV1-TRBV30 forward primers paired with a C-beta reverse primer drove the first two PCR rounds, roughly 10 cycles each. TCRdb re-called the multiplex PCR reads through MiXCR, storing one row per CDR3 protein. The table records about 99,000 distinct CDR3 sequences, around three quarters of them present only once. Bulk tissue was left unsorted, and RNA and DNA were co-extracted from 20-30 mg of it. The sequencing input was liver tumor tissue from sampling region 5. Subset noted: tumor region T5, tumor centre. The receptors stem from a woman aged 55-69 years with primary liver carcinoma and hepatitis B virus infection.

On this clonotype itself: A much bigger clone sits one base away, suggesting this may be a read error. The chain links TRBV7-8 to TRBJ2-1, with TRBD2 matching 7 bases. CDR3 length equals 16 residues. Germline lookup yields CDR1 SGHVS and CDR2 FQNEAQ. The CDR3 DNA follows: TGTGCCAACAGCCGGGCCGCTAGCGGCTCCTACAATGAGCAGTTCTTC. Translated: CANSRAASGSYNEQFF.

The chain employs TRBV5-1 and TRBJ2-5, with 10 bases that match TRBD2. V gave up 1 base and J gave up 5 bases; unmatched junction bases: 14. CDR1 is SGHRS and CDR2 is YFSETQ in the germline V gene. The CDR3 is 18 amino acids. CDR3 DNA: TGCGCCAGCAGCTTGAGGCTAGCGGGAGACAAAATATGGGAGACCCAGTACTTC. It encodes CASSLRLAGDKIWETQYF.

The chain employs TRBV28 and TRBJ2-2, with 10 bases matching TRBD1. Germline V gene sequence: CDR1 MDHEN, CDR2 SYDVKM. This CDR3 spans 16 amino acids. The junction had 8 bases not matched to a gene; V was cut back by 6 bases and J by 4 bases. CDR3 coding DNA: TGTGCCAGCAGGCCAATCGGGACAGGGGTCACCGGGGAGCTGTTTTTT. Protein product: CASRPIGTGVTGELFF.

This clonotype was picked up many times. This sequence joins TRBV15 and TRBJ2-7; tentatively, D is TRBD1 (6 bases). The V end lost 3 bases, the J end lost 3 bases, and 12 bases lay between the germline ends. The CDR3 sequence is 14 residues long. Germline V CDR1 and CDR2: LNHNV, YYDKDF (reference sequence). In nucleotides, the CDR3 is TGTGCCACCAGCAGGGGACAAAACGACTACGAGCAGTACTTC. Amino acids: CATSRGQNDYEQYF.

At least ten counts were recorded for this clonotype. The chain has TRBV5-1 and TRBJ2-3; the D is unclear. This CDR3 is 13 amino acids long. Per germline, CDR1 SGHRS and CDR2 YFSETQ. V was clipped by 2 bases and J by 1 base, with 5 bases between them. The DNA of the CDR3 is TGCGCCAGCAGCTTTTCCGGCACAGATACGCAGTATTTT. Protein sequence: CASSFSGTDTQYF.

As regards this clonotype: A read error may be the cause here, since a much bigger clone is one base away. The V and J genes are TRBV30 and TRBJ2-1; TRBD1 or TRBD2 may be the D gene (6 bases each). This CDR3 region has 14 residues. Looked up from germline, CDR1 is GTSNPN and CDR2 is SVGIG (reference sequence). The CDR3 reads CARSTGTSVNEQFF. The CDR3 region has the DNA TGTGCCAGGAGTACAGGGACTTCTGTGAATGAGCAGTTCTTC.

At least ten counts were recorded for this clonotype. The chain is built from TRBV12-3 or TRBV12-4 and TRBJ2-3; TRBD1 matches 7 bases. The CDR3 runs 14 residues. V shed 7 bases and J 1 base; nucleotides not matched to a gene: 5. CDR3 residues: CASTLTGRTDTQYF. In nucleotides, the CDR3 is TGTGCCAGCACCTTGACAGGGCGCACAGATACGCAGTATTTT.

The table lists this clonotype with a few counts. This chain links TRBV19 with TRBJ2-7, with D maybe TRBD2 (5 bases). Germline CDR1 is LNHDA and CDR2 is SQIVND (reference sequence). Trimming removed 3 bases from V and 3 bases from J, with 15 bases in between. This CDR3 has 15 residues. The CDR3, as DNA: TGTGCCAGTAGTATTTCTGGGGAGCCGCACTACGAGCAGTACTTC. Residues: CASSISGEPHYEQYF.

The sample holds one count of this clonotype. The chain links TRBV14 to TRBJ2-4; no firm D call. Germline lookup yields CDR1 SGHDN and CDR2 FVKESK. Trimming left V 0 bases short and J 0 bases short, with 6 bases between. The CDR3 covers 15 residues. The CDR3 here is CASSQEGQAKNIQYF. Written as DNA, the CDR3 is TGTGCCAGCAGCCAAGAAGGGCAAGCCAAAAACATTCAGTACTTC.

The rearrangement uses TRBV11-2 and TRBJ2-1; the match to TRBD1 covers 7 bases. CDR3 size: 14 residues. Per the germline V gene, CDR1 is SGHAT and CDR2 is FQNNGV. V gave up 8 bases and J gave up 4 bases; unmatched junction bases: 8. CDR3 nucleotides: TGTGCCAGCCAACCGGGACAGAAATACAATGAGCAGTTCTTC. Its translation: CASQPGQKYNEQFF.

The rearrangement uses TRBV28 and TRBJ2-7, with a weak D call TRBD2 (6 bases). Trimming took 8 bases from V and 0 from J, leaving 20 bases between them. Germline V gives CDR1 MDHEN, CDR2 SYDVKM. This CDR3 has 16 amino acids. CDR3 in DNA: TGTGCCAGCCTCACGGGGCTAGCGAGAGACTCCTACGAGCAGTACTTC. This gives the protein CASLTGLARDSYEQYF.

This CDR3 is CAWRRVAGGRHEQFF. In DNA form, the CDR3 reads TGTGCCTGGAGGCGAGTAGCGGGAGGTCGGCATGAGCAGTTCTTC. This rearrangement joins TRBV30 to TRBJ2-1; 10 nucleotides agree with TRBD2. V lost 3 bases to trimming and J lost 8 bases; unmatched junction nucleotides: 10. Looked up from germline, CDR1 is GTSNPN and CDR2 is SVGIG (reference sequence). CDR3 size: 15 residues.

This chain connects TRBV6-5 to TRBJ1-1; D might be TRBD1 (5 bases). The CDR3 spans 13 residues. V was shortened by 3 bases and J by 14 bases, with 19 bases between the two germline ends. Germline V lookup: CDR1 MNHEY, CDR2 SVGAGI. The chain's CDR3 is CASSYVGGTETFF. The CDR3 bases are TGTGCCAGCAGTTATGTGGGGGGGACTGAAACCTTCTTT.

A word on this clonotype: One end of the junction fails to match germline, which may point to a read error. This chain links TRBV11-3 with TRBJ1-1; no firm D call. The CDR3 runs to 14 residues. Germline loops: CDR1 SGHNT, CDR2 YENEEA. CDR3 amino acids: CACNQDGMNTEALF. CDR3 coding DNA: TGTGCCTGCAACCAGGACGGCATGAACACTGAAGCTCTCTTT.

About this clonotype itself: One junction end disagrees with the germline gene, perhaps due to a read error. DNA of the CDR3: TGTGCCAGCAGCTTGGGCGTTGCGGGAATGGCCGATACTCAGTATTTT. Residues: CASSLGVAGMADTQYF. The chain couples TRBV5-5 to TRBJ2-3; perhaps TRBD2 as D (6 bases). Germline CDR1 SGHKS, CDR2 YYEKEE (reference sequence). The CDR3 spans 16 residues.

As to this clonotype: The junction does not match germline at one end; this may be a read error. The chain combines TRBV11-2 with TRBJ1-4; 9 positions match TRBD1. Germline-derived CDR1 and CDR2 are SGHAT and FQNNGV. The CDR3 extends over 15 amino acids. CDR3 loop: CASSFWTGANEKMLF. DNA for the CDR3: TGTGCCAGCAGCTTTTGGACAGGGGCTAATGAAAAAATGCTTTTT.

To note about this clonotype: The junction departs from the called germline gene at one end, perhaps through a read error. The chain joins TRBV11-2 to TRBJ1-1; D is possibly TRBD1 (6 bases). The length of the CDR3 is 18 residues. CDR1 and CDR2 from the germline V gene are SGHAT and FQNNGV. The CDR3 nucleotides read TGCACCAGCAGCGTTGGCATACTATCCAGGACAGTAAGCACTGAAGCTTTCTTT. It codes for CTSSVGILSRTVSTEAFF.

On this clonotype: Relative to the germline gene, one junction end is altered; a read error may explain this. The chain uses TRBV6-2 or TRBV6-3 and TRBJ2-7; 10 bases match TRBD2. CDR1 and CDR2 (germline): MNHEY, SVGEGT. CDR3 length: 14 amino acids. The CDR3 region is CANSRLAGAYEQYF. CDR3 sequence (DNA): TGTGCCAACAGCAGACTAGCGGGTGCCTACGAGCAGTATTTC.

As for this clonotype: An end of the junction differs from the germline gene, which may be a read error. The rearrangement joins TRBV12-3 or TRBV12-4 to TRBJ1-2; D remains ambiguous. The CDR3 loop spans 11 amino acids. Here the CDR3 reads CASTCGGGYTF. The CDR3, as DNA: TGTGCTAGCACTTGTGGAGGTGGCTACACCTTC.

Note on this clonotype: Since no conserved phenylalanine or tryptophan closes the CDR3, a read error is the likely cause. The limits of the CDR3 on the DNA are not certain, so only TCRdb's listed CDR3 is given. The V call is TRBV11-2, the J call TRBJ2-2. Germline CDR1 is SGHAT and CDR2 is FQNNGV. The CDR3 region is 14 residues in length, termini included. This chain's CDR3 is CASSFYRSAGELFY.

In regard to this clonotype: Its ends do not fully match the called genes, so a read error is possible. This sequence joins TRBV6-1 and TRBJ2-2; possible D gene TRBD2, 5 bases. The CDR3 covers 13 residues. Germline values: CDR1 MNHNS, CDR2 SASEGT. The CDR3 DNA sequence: TGTCCCAGCGGTGAACAGAAGGCCGGGGAGCTGTTTTTT. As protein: CPSGEQKAGELFF.